These 3 T cell receptor beta chains share one sample of origin, sequenced in a study of blood T cell repertoires in COVID-19. Data came from immunoSEQ multiplex PCR; TCRdb stores just in-frame clones and leaves some out. The profile shows 250,000 to 350,000 clones, 87% of them singletons. Input material: peripheral blood. The receptors were gathered from a woman aged 45-60 years who had recovered from COVID-19.

The J gene is TRBJ2-5, the V gene TRBV11-2; D gene ambiguous. With 3 bases removed from V and 5 bases from J, the gap between germline ends came to 7 bases. The V gene's germline CDR1 is SGHAT and CDR2 FQNNGV. This CDR3 has 12 amino acids. DNA of the CDR3: TGTGCCAGCAGCTTTTACGGGGAGACCCAGTACTTC. It translates to CASSFYGETQYF.

The V gene is TRBV27, the J gene TRBJ2-2, with TRBD1 matching over 10 bases. CDR1 MNHEY and CDR2 SMNVEV come from the germline V gene (reference sequence). V was pared by 2 bases and J by 6 bases, with 6 bases of the junction left unmatched. There are 16 residues in the CDR3. The CDR3 DNA reads as TGTGCCAGCAGTTTAAAGGGACAGGGGTTTCCCGGGGAGCTGTTTTTT. Residues: CASSLKGQGFPGELFF.

In its sample, this clone was seen a few times. CDR3 loop: CASSYSPGQGIYNEQFF. The CDR3 region has the DNA TGTGCCAGCAGTTACTCTCCGGGACAGGGTATCTACAATGAGCAGTTCTTC. The chain carries TRBV6-2 or TRBV6-3 and TRBJ2-1, with 9 bases identical to TRBD1. CDR1 MNHEY and CDR2 SVGEGT come from the germline V gene. The CDR3 is made up of 17 amino acids. Trimming took 0 bases from V and 3 from J; bases not matched to a gene: 6.